What follows are 24 T cell receptor beta chains derived from one specimen sequenced in a study of Ad26.COV2.S vaccination and SARS-CoV-2 variants. Treatment defined: some 20 received Ad26.COV2.S at low or high dose, single or two shots; roughly five received placebo; per-sample allocation not given. On day 63 after the first injection, vaccine and placebo recipients gave samples. The repertoire was sequenced with immunoSEQ multiplex PCR; TCRdb's copy has only in-frame clones and lacks some. The sample has about 250,000 clones, about 83% seen once. The sequenced sample was peripheral blood, obtained in a trial of Ad26.COV2.S vaccine versus placebo. Source of these receptors: a person aged 18-65 years who received the Ad26.COV2.S COVID-19 vaccine or a placebo.

This sequence joins TRBV7-2 and TRBJ1-3; 8 positions agree with TRBD1. J lost 1 base, V lost 0 bases, and 5 bases had no gene match. Germline V gene lookup returns CDR1 SGHTA and CDR2 FQGNSA. This CDR3 has 17 residues. The CDR3 region is CASSLAWTGRSGNTIYF. CDR3 DNA: TGTGCCAGCAGCTTAGCGTGGACAGGGAGGTCTGGAAACACCATATATTTT.

This clone was counted once. V usage is TRBV2 and J usage is TRBJ1-1; tentatively, D is TRBD1 (5 bases). Germline CDR1 reads SNHLY; CDR2 reads FYNNEI. Trimming stripped 1 base from V and 4 bases from J, with 10 bases between. This CDR3 spans 14 amino acids. Here the CDR3 DNA reads TGTGCCAGCAGTGAAGAGATGGGACCCACTGAAGCTTTCTTT. Residues: CASSEEMGPTEAFF.

This rearrangement joins TRBV9 to TRBJ2-7, with 11 bases identical to TRBD2. After removal of 5 bases from V and 2 bases from J, the junction contained 6 bases not matched to a gene. Germline assignment: CDR1 SGDLS and CDR2 YYNGEE. The CDR3 covers 15 residues. CDR3 in amino acids: CASRVTSGRAYEQYV. The CDR3 region has the DNA TGTGCCAGCAGAGTTACTAGCGGGAGAGCCTACGAGCAGTACGTC.

This sequence joins TRBV29-1 and TRBJ1-1, with D perhaps TRBD1 (5 bases). The germline V gene encodes CDR1 SQVTM and CDR2 ANQGSEA. V was cut by 4 bases and J by 1 base, with 10 bases left in between. This CDR3 region has 13 residues. In nucleotides, the CDR3 is TGCAGCGTTGGTAGGCAGGGGAACACTGAAGCTTTCTTT. This encodes CSVGRQGNTEAFF.

The chain employs TRBV25-1 and TRBJ1-1, with TRBD1 matching over 7 bases. Trimming cost V 5 bases and J 5 bases; bases outside gene matches: 5. The CDR3 runs 13 residues. Germline V gene sequence: CDR1 MGHDK, CDR2 SYGVNS. The CDR3 coding sequence is TGTGCCAGCAGTCAGGGGGGGAGGACTGAAGCTTTCTTT. Protein: CASSQGGRTEAFF. The whole variable domain, remainder taken from reference TRBV25-1 and TRBJ1-1, is EADIYQTPRYLVIGTGKKITLECSQTMGHDKMYWYQQDPGMELHLIHYSYGVNSTEKGDLSSESTVSRIRTEHFPLTLESARPSHTSQYLCASSQGGRTEAFFGQGTRLTVV.

CDR3 nucleotide sequence: TGTGCCAGCAGTTTTGCCGGGACGGTTTATGGCTACACCTTC. This sequence encodes CASSFAGTVYGYTF. The rearrangement joins TRBV5-4 to TRBJ1-2, with a tentative D call TRBD1 (5 bases). CDR3 length: 14 amino acids. Per the germline V gene, CDR1 is SGHNT and CDR2 is YYREEE (reference sequence). V shed 5 bases and J shed 5 bases, with 16 bases lying between them.

The CDR3, as DNA: TGTGCCAGCAGTTCCTGGCCTAGCGGGGGGCTGGAGACCCAGTACTTC. It codes for CASSSWPSGGLETQYF. This rearrangement joins TRBV27 to TRBJ2-5, with 11 bases that match TRBD2. This CDR3 comprises 16 residues. The V gene end was trimmed by 4 bases and the J gene end by 5 bases; junction bases not matched to a gene: 9. CDR1 MNHEY and CDR2 SMNVEV come from the germline V gene (reference sequence).

This sequence joins TRBV7-9 and TRBJ1-2, with D perhaps matching TRBD1 (6 bases). Trimming left V 0 bases short and J 7 bases short, with 21 bases between. This CDR3 comprises 17 residues. In germline, CDR1 is SEHNR, CDR2 FQNEAQ (reference sequence). The CDR3 loop reads CASSLAGSGRGVFGYTF. For the CDR3, the DNA is TGTGCCAGCAGCTTAGCAGGCTCCGGCAGGGGCGTATTTGGCTACACCTTC.

This clone was picked up one time. The chain's CDR3 is CASSLAPNTGELFF. CDR3 DNA sequence: TGTGCCAGCAGCTTAGCCCCGAACACCGGGGAGCTGTTTTTT. This chain connects TRBV7-2 to TRBJ2-2, with D hard to call. This CDR3 region has 14 residues. V lost 0 bases, J lost 0 bases, and 2 bases lay in between. Germline V gene lookup returns CDR1 SGHTA and CDR2 FQGNSA.

The J gene is TRBJ1-2, the V gene TRBV24-1, with D possibly being TRBD1 (5 bases). The CDR3 spans 18 residues. Between the trimmed V and J ends, which lost 5 bases and 1 base, there was a span of 22 bases. Germline loops: CDR1 KGHDR, CDR2 SFDVKD. CDR3: CATSGIAGTAEGNYGYTF. CDR3 sequence (DNA): TGTGCCACCAGTGGAATAGCCGGGACCGCCGAAGGTAACTATGGCTACACCTTC.

This clone was observed a few times. V and J are TRBV15 and TRBJ1-5; possible D gene TRBD1, 5 bases. The CDR3 sequence is 17 residues long. Germline CDR1 reads LNHNV; CDR2 reads YYDKDF (reference sequence). V shed 5 bases and J shed 0 bases, with 17 bases lying between them. The CDR3 DNA sequence: TGTGCCACCAGCCCAGTGGGGGGAGCGTATAGCAATCAGCCCCAGCATTTT. Protein product: CATSPVGGAYSNQPQHF.

V is TRBV18 and J is TRBJ2-5; possibly TRBD2 for D (5 bases). The germline gives CDR1 KGHSH, CDR2 LQKENI. Trimming left V 2 bases short and J 4 bases short, with 5 bases between. CDR3 size: 12 residues. Here the CDR3 reads CASSPEGETQYF. The DNA of the CDR3 is TGTGCCAGCTCACCAGAGGGAGAGACCCAGTACTTC.

This rearrangement joins TRBV27 to TRBJ1-5, with 10 bases aligning to TRBD1. Germline V CDR1 and CDR2: MNHEY, SMNVEV (reference sequence). CDR3 length: 15 residues. Germline trimming cut 2 bases from V and 4 bases from J; bases unmatched to any gene: 2. In DNA, the CDR3 is TGTGCCAGCAGTTTAGGGACAGGGGCAAATCAGCCCCAGCATTTT. This encodes CASSLGTGANQPQHF.

V is TRBV12-3 or TRBV12-4 and J is TRBJ1-1; tentative D call: TRBD1 (6 bases). The CDR3 totals 13 residues. The germline V and J ends were trimmed by 6 bases and 3 bases, with 11 bases remaining between them. The CDR3 DNA reads TGTGCCAGCAGCCGCACAGGGTACACTGAAGCTTTCTTT. Translation gives CASSRTGYTEAFF.

The chain is built from TRBV4-1 and TRBJ2-7; D possibly corresponds to TRBD1 (6 bases). V lost 3 bases to trimming and J lost 4 bases, with 16 bases between them. The germline V gene encodes CDR1 MGHRA and CDR2 YSYEKL. The CDR3 has 15 amino acids. CDR3 residues: CASSQSPGHRYEQYV. The DNA for the CDR3 is TGCGCCAGCAGCCAGTCACCGGGACACAGATACGAGCAGTACGTC.

The chain couples TRBV5-4 to TRBJ1-5, with unresolved D. V lost 3 bases and J lost 1, with 11 bases in between. The CDR3 sequence is 15 residues long. Germline CDR1 reads SGHNT; CDR2 reads YYREEE (reference sequence). The CDR3 is CASSSGIGSNQPQHF. The CDR3 DNA sequence: TGTGCCAGCAGCTCGGGAATAGGCAGCAATCAGCCCCAGCATTTT.

The table lists this clone with a few counts. The chain recombines TRBV6-2 or TRBV6-3 with TRBJ1-2, with a tentative D call TRBD1 (6 bases). The germline V and J ends were trimmed by 0 bases and 0 bases, with 11 bases remaining between them. The CDR3 consists of 16 residues. CDR1 is MNHEY, CDR2 SVGEGT, per germline. As DNA, the CDR3 is TGTGCCAGCAGTTACTCTTTCGGGACACCTAACTATGGCTACACCTTC. This sequence encodes CASSYSFGTPNYGYTF.

The gene calls are TRBV6-2 or TRBV6-3 and TRBJ2-1; 12 nucleotides agree with TRBD1. CDR1 and CDR2 from the germline V gene are MNHEY and SVGEGT. CDR3 length: 16 amino acids. V gave up 2 bases and J gave up 6 bases; unmatched junction bases: 5. In DNA form, the CDR3 reads TGTGCCAGCAGTTACGGGACAGGGGGCAGCTCCAATGAGCAGTTCTTC. Translated, it gives CASSYGTGGSSNEQFF.

The chain combines TRBV29-1 with TRBJ1-3; D unclear. Germline CDR1 SQVTM, CDR2 ANQGSEA. The CDR3 sequence is 13 residues long. The V and J ends lost 1 base and 0 bases respectively, with 4 bases between them. DNA for the CDR3: TGCAGCGTTGAAGCCATCTCTGGAAACACCATATATTTT. It yields the protein CSVEAISGNTIYF.

This chain joins TRBV5-5 and TRBJ2-5; 10 bases match TRBD2. Losses at the gene ends were 5 bases for V and 2 bases for J; bases not matched to a gene: 6. The CDR3 loop spans 15 amino acids. Germline V CDR1 and CDR2: SGHKS, YYEKEE (reference sequence). The CDR3, as DNA: TGTGCCAGCAGAGCCGGACTAGCGGATCAAGAGACCCAGTACTTC. Encoded protein: CASRAGLADQETQYF.

This chain joins TRBV3-1 (or the pseudogene TRBV3-2) and TRBJ1-3, with D possibly being TRBD1 (5 bases). The CDR3 runs 18 residues. The germline V and J ends were trimmed by 0 bases and 2 bases, with 17 bases remaining between them. Germline V gene data show CDR1 as LGHDT and CDR2 as YNNKEL (reference sequence). CDR3 DNA sequence: TGTGCCAGCAGCCAAGAATGGAGCAGGGAAGTAGCTGGAAACACCATATATTTT. This encodes CASSQEWSREVAGNTIYF.

The chain carries TRBV7-8 and TRBJ1-5, with no clear D. The V end lost 3 bases, the J end lost 7 bases, and 16 bases lay between the germline ends. Germline V gene data show CDR1 as SGHVS and CDR2 as FQNEAQ. The CDR3 is 15 residues long. Written as DNA, the CDR3 is TGTGCCAGCAGCTTGTCGCCGGGAGGTGGCCAGCCCCAGCATTTT. It yields the protein CASSLSPGGGQPQHF.

V and J are TRBV21-1 and TRBJ1-2. TRBV21-1 is given as a pseudogene. The CDR3 contains 14 residues. The CDR3 loop reads CASSKVESEAGYTF. CDR3 DNA: TGTGCTAGCAGCAAAGTGGAGTCAGAGGCTGGCTACACCTTC.

This clone was counted a single time. The chain carries TRBV24-1 and TRBJ2-1; 8 bases align to TRBD1. In germline, CDR1 is KGHDR, CDR2 SFDVKD. This CDR3 is 15 amino acids long. V trimming: 4 bases; J trimming: 4 bases; junction bases outside the gene matches: 5. For the CDR3, the DNA is TGTGCCACCAGTGACTACAGGGGGAGGTACAATGAGCAGTTCTTC. Translation gives CATSDYRGRYNEQFF.